Presented here are 14 T cell receptor beta chains from one specimen sequenced in a study of blood T cells in healthy people across ages. Primers used in a second PCR of roughly 6 to 11 cycles were a sample-barcoded 5' primer and a J-beta primer mix. MiXCR, run by TCRdb on the 5' RACE reads, gives a single entry per CDR3 protein. The sample records fewer than 2,000,000 distinct CDR3 sequences, 35% to 50% being singletons. The sample taken for sequencing was blood. These receptor sequences come from a human donor in good health.

This clonotype was counted only a few times. The genes are TRBV2 and TRBJ2-3; 9 bases map to TRBD1. With 8 bases clipped from V and 6 bases from J, the junction kept 15 bases outside the gene matches. The CDR3 spans 16 residues. The germline CDR1 and CDR2 sequences are SNHLY and FYNNEI. In nucleotides, the CDR3 is TGTGCCAGCCTACCGTTAGGACAGGGGATTTTGGATACGCAGTATTTT. It translates to CASLPLGQGILDTQYF.

The rearrangement links TRBV9 to TRBJ2-3; TRBD2 agrees at 10 bases. CDR1 is SGDLS and CDR2 is YYNGEE in the germline V gene. This CDR3 has 15 amino acids. The junction had 9 bases not matched to a gene; V was cut back by 2 bases and J by 9 bases. The chain's CDR3 is CASSVKRGGGDTQYF. The CDR3 DNA reads TGTGCCAGCAGCGTCAAGCGGGGGGGTGGAGACACGCAGTATTTT. Variable domain in full (rest from reference TRBV9 and TRBJ2-3): DSGVTQTPKHLITATGQRVTLRCSPRSGDLSVYWYQQSLDQGLQFLIQYYNGEERAKGNILERFSAQQFPDLHSELNLSSLELGDSALYFCASSVKRGGGDTQYFGPGTRLTVL.

This clonotype has only a few counts. This chain uses TRBV7-2 with TRBJ2-7; no reliable D call. Trimming took 1 base from V and 2 from J, leaving 9 bases between them. CDR1 SGHTA and CDR2 FQGNSA come from the germline V gene. The length of the CDR3 is 14 residues. The CDR3 loop is CASSLGYAPYEQYF. The CDR3 DNA reads TGTGCCAGCAGCTTAGGGTACGCACCCTACGAGCAGTACTTC.

This rearrangement joins TRBV6-6 to TRBJ1-2; D gene unclear. Germline V gene lookup returns CDR1 MNHNY and CDR2 SVGAGI (reference sequence). The germline V and J ends were trimmed by 5 bases and 6 bases, with 19 bases remaining between them. CDR3 length: 15 residues. The CDR3 nucleotides read TGTGCCAGCAGTGCCCAAGTGGGCATCGGGAATGGCTACACCTTC. Its protein is CASSAQVGIGNGYTF.

This chain links TRBV5-1 with TRBJ2-7; D is unresolved. Trimming left V 0 bases short and J 1 base short, with 8 bases between. The length of the CDR3 is 14 residues. In germline, CDR1 is SGHRS, CDR2 YFSETQ. Written as DNA, the CDR3 is TGCGCCAGCAGCTTGGACAGCTTTTCCTACGAGCAGTACTTC. It encodes CASSLDSFSYEQYF.

V and J are TRBV28 and TRBJ1-4, with D hard to call. CDR1 and CDR2 from the germline V gene are MDHEN and SYDVKM. Trimming left V 6 bases short and J 8 bases short, with 16 bases between. The CDR3 totals 14 residues. The CDR3 coding sequence is TGTGCCAGCAGCGACCGGACGGGCAGAGAAAAACTGTTTTTT. Translated, it gives CASSDRTGREKLFF.

V is TRBV6-1 and J is TRBJ1-2, with 8 nucleotides matching TRBD1. CDR1 MNHNS and CDR2 SASEGT come from the germline V gene. V was pared by 6 bases and J by 4 bases, with 4 bases of the junction left unmatched. The CDR3 is made up of 13 amino acids. This CDR3 reads CASRAGTGYGYTF. CDR3 DNA sequence: TGTGCCAGCAGGGCCGGGACAGGCTATGGCTACACCTTC.

The rearrangement joins TRBV2 to TRBJ2-7; D possibly uses TRBD1 or TRBD2 (6 bases each). With 7 bases removed from V and 1 base from J, the gap between germline ends came to 23 bases. This CDR3 has 17 residues. Looked up from germline, CDR1 is SNHLY and CDR2 is FYNNEI. This chain's CDR3 is CASTLLGGMGSSYEQYF. CDR3 nucleotides: TGTGCCAGCACCCTATTAGGGGGGATGGGTTCGTCCTACGAGCAGTACTTC.

This clonotype has a handful of counts. CDR3 sequence reads: CASSLEDPPDQPQHF. CDR3 in DNA: TGTGCCAGCAGTTTGGAGGATCCCCCGGATCAGCCCCAGCATTTT. The V gene is TRBV27, the J gene TRBJ1-5; the D is unclear. Germline CDR1 and CDR2: MNHEY and SMNVEV (reference sequence). Trimming stripped 3 bases from V and 5 bases from J, with 14 bases between. This CDR3 has 15 residues.

The CDR3 DNA reads as TGCAGTGCCCTTAGCAGGGGATCTAGCGGGGGGTCGTTTGCTACGCAGTATTTT. Encoded protein: CSALSRGSSGGSFATQYF. V and J are TRBV20-1 and TRBJ2-3; the match to TRBD2 covers 11 bases. Germline loops: CDR1 DFQATT, CDR2 SNEGSKA (reference sequence). The CDR3 has 18 residues. V lost 6 bases, J lost 8 bases, and 22 bases stayed unmatched.

The chain employs TRBV29-1 and TRBJ2-1, with D possibly called TRBD1 or TRBD2 (5 bases each). The CDR3 has 10 amino acids. Between the trimmed V and J ends, which lost 0 bases and 15 bases, there was a span of 9 bases. From germline, CDR1 is SQVTM and CDR2 ANQGSEA. The CDR3 spells CSVEESGRFF. DNA for the CDR3: TGCAGCGTTGAAGAGTCAGGGAGGTTCTTC.

The chain links TRBV5-1 to TRBJ2-5; 8 bases are a match to TRBD2. Germline V gene lookup returns CDR1 SGHRS and CDR2 YFSETQ. The CDR3 loop spans 18 amino acids. With 0 bases clipped from V and 2 bases from J, the junction kept 12 bases outside the gene matches. The CDR3: CASSLDVGAGARQETQYF. The CDR3 DNA sequence: TGCGCCAGCAGCTTGGATGTGGGAGCGGGGGCCCGACAAGAGACCCAGTACTTC.

V gene TRBV20-1 combines with J gene TRBJ2-5; TRBD1 aligns across 7 bases. The J call may be in error: the DNA end matches TRBJ2-7 better. The CDR3 length is 15 residues. Germline CDR1 DFQATT, CDR2 SNEGSKA (reference sequence). The DNA of the CDR3 is TGCAGTGCACCCTATATTCCGGGACAGTACGCCGAGCAGTACTTC. Translating it yields CSAPYIPGQYAEQYF.

This clonotype was seen a handful of times. In DNA, the CDR3 is TGTGCCAGCAGCTCCGCGGGGTCTAGTGGCTACACCTTC. Protein product: CASSSAGSSGYTF. V and J are TRBV7-2 and TRBJ1-2, with D unclear. Germline values: CDR1 SGHTA, CDR2 FQGNSA. Trimming shortened V by 4 bases and J by 7 bases, and 13 bases separated the two germline ends. The CDR3 runs to 13 residues.